A selection of T cell receptor beta chains follows, all from one sample in a study of blood T cells in healthy people across ages. TCRdb re-called the 5' RACE reads with MiXCR, one entry per CDR3 protein. The repertoire includes fewer than 600,000 distinct CDR3 sequences, about a quarter of them detected once, and about 3.3% sits in the top ten. The same data also went into a second study, on T cells of mothers and their children.

Sequenced: blood. The receptors originated from a boy between 2 and 10 years old in good health. CDR3s include the opening cysteine and the closing phenylalanine or tryptophan. D genes are given only for firm matches. Size tells how often a clone was seen (once, few, many) or the class of an expanded clone, and some rows leave it out.

clone_size j_call d_call v_call cdr3_aa cdr3_nt
once TRBJ1-1 . TRBV7-9 CASRSAARGNTEAFF TGTGCCAGCAGGTCTGCCGCCCGGGGGAACACTGAAGCTTTCTTT
. TRBJ2-1 TRBD2 TRBV2 CASSGTSWAEQFF TGTGCCAGCAGTGGGACTAGCTGGGCTGAGCAGTTCTTC
. TRBJ2-6 . TRBV6-5 CASSYEYSGANVLTF TGTGCCAGCAGTTACGAGTACTCTGGGGCCAACGTCCTGACTTTC
few TRBJ1-2 . TRBV6-5 CASSYGYQAGRTNYGYTF TGTGCCAGCAGTTACGGATACCAGGCGGGGAGGACCAACTATGGCTACACCTTC
. TRBJ2-5 . TRBV9 CASSSRGYGPPETQYF TGTGCCAGCAGCTCCCGGGGGTACGGGCCTCCAGAGACCCAGTACTTC
. TRBJ1-4 TRBD1 TRBV7-6 CASSLGDRAESTNEKLFF TGTGCCAGCAGCTTAGGGGACAGGGCAGAATCAACTAATGAAAAACTGTTTTTT
. TRBJ2-1 TRBD1 TRBV4-3 CASSQGQGFYNEQFF TGCGCCAGCAGCCAAGGACAGGGGTTCTACAATGAGCAGTTCTTC
. TRBJ1-5 . TRBV20-1 CSASSDQPQHF TGCAGTGCTAGTTCGGATCAGCCCCAGCATTTT
. TRBJ2-2 TRBD2 TRBV9 CASSVGTSGRKPGELFF TGTGCCAGCAGCGTGGGGACTAGCGGGAGAAAGCCCGGGGAGCTGTTTTTT
. TRBJ2-7 . TRBV6-6 CASSYLPGRDYEQYF TGTGCCAGCAGCTACCTCCCGGGCAGGGACTACGAGCAGTACTTC
. TRBJ2-3 TRBD2 TRBV29-1 CGVEPGLEPTDTQYF TGCGGCGTCGAGCCCGGACTAGAACCCACAGATACGCAGTATTTT
. TRBJ2-5 TRBD2 TRBV20-1 CSTRDGGAETQYF TGCAGTACTAGAGACGGGGGGGCGGAGACCCAGTACTTC
. TRBJ1-1 . TRBV15 CATSRDYRRNTEAFF TGTGCCACCAGCAGAGATTATCGGAGGAACACTGAAGCTTTCTTT
few TRBJ2-5 . TRBV5-4 CASSLDRDWGETQYF TGTGCCAGCAGCTTGGACAGGGACTGGGGAGAGACCCAGTACTTC
few TRBJ2-3 . TRBV7-2 CASSFNVAATDTQYF TGTGCCAGCAGCTTCAATGTGGCAGCGACAGATACGCAGTATTTT
. TRBJ1-2 . TRBV12-3/TRBV12-4 CASSHDSLYGYTF TGTGCCAGCAGCCACGACAGCCTTTATGGCTACACCTTC
. TRBJ1-2 . TRBV20-1 CSPSGGDSGGYTF TGCAGTCCCAGCGGGGGGGATTCGGGTGGCTACACCTTC
. TRBJ1-1 . TRBV5-1 CASSLEGHTEAFF TGCGCCAGCAGCTTGGAAGGACACACTGAAGCTTTCTTT
. TRBJ2-1 . TRBV5-1 CASSLSLQSYNEQFF TGCGCCAGCAGCTTGAGTCTACAGTCCTACAATGAGCAGTTCTTC
few TRBJ2-7 . TRBV12-3/TRBV12-4 CASRTAGALEQYF TGTGCCAGCAGAACGGCCGGGGCTCTCGAGCAGTACTTC
few TRBJ2-6 . TRBV9 CASSVGSGGANVLTF TGTGCCAGCAGCGTAGGGTCTGGTGGGGCCAACGTCCTGACTTTC
few TRBJ2-7 . TRBV5-1 CASSPEVGSYEQYF TGCGCCAGCAGCCCAGAAGTTGGAAGCTACGAGCAGTACTTC
. TRBJ2-3 TRBD2 TRBV7-2 CASSAASGSPGTDTQYF TGTGCCAGCAGCGCCGCTAGCGGGAGCCCTGGCACAGATACGCAGTATTTT
. TRBJ2-7 . TRBV21-1 CASSKNYEQYF TGTGCCAGCAGCAAAAACTACGAGCAGTACTTC
many TRBJ2-5 . TRBV18 CASSRTDQETQYF TGTGCCAGCTCACGGACAGACCAAGAGACCCAGTACTTC
once TRBJ2-5 . TRBV27 CASSSGLLGEETQYF TGTGCCAGCAGCTCGGGACTTCTCGGGGAAGAGACCCAGTACTTC
. TRBJ2-1 . TRBV7-6 CASSLGPKGWSNEQFF TGTGCCAGCAGCTTAGGTCCCAAGGGTTGGAGCAATGAGCAGTTCTTC
few TRBJ2-7 . TRBV20-1 CSAVPVTGTMEQYF TGCAGTGCGGTACCGGTGACAGGAACTATGGAGCAGTACTTC
. TRBJ2-1 . TRBV4-1 CASSLLGLTYNEQFF TGCGCCAGCAGCCTTCTCGGACTCACCTACAATGAGCAGTTCTTC
. TRBJ2-5 TRBD2 TRBV27 CASSLIAGGQETQYF TGTGCCAGCAGTCTAATAGCGGGGGGCCAAGAGACCCAGTACTTC
few TRBJ2-7 TRBD2 TRBV20-1 CSAMTSGPYEQYF TGCAGTGCTATGACTAGCGGACCCTACGAGCAGTACTTC
. TRBJ2-5 TRBD1 TRBV12-5 CASGLYQARQGKETQYF TGTGCTAGTGGTTTGTATCAGGCACGACAGGGTAAAGAGACCCAGTACTTC
. TRBJ2-2 TRBD2 TRBV19 CASSNTGGQNTGELFF TGTGCCAGTAGCAACACGGGGGGGCAGAACACCGGGGAGCTGTTTTTT
few TRBJ2-7 TRBD1 TRBV2 CARDRGRNEQYF TGTGCCAGGGACAGGGGGAGGAACGAGCAGTACTTC
. TRBJ2-5 TRBD2 TRBV20-1 CSAQKGSGGETQYF TGCAGTGCTCAGAAGGGTAGCGGGGGCGAGACCCAGTACTTC
. TRBJ1-1 . TRBV4-1 CASSRRGLMNTEAFF TGCGCCAGCAGCCGCCGGGGCCTCATGAACACTGAAGCTTTCTTT
. TRBJ2-2 . TRBV12-5 CASGLPGNTGELFF TGTGCTAGTGGTTTGCCCGGGAACACCGGGGAGCTGTTTTTT
many TRBJ2-7 . TRBV5-1 CASSLPSSGNWFYEQYF TGCGCCAGCAGCTTGCCTTCGAGTGGTAATTGGTTCTACGAGCAGTACTTC
few TRBJ1-1 TRBD1 TRBV29-1 CSDDRGIPEAFF TGCAGCGACGACAGGGGGATCCCTGAAGCTTTCTTT
few TRBJ2-1 . TRBV7-2 CASSSIAVEQFF TGTGCCAGCAGCTCAATAGCGGTTGAGCAGTTCTTC
few TRBJ2-7 TRBD2 TRBV6-5 CASSYSSGSLYF TGTGCCAGCAGTTACTCCAGCGGGAGTCTGTACTTC
few TRBJ2-7 . TRBV27 CASSLWGVGYEQYF TGTGCCAGCAGTTTATGGGGTGTAGGGTACGAGCAGTACTTC
. TRBJ2-7 . TRBV7-6 CASSLEDGGAYEQYF TGTGCCAGCAGCTTAGAGGATGGGGGAGCCTACGAGCAGTACTTC
. TRBJ1-2 TRBD1 TRBV27 CASSFGQGASGYTF TGTGCCAGCAGTTTCGGACAGGGGGCTTCTGGCTACACCTTC
few TRBJ2-5 TRBD2 TRBV6-5 CASSYASGSQFAETQYF TGTGCCAGCAGTTACGCAAGCGGGAGTCAGTTCGCAGAGACCCAGTACTTC
. TRBJ1-4 . TRBV5-1 CASAVRGNEKLFF TGCGCCAGCGCGGTCCGCGGAAATGAAAAACTGTTTTTT
. TRBJ2-5 . TRBV20-1 CSARDHGRRLETQYF TGCAGTGCTAGAGATCATGGACGGAGGTTGGAGACCCAGTACTTC